This T cell receptor (beta chain) was observed in a study of blood T cells in healthy people across ages (dated by TCRdb to the mid-2010s). Study-level background: In model experiments, roughly one uniquely barcoded TCR beta cDNA molecule per two T cells was captured by template switching. Using deep sequencing normalized with unique cDNA molecular identifiers, the study measured how TCR beta repertoire diversity changes with age. Four age groups were formed from the donors: young (average around 15 years), middle-aged (more than 35), aged (about 62) and long-lived (roughly 81). Donors of different ages were randomly distributed across sequencing lanes to avoid experimental bias. Two additional independent replicas of 1 million unique cDNA reads from the same blood draw were analyzed for two donors (one aged 18 to 30 and one aged 80 or older).

Systemically healthy Caucasian individuals from Russia, 35 to 40 in total and aged about 6 to 100 years, were included as donors. Each donor gave around 9 milliliters of peripheral blood, collected into EDTA-treated Vacutainer tubes. Ficoll-Paque density-gradient centrifugation was used to isolate PBMCs, with at least 7 million obtained per sample. Total RNA was extracted from PBMCs with Trizol reagent, with at least 6 micrograms obtained per sample. For every donor, flow cytometry on a PBMC aliquot measured the percentage of naive CD45RAhigh/CD27high T cells. This clonotype was seen only a few times. Its antigen is not yet known. No qualities accompany the bases; no much larger clone lies one base away. What the research found in general, with its limitations: Observed TCR beta diversity per million T cells fell roughly linearly with age, and a significant reduction was already apparent by age around 40. The percentage of naive T cells measured by flow cytometry correlated strongly with observed TCR beta diversity. Estimates of total diversity based on one million sequenced T cells were regarded as lower bounds and as underestimates. Bulk unsorted PBMC profiling prevented conclusive comparison of naive and antigen-experienced compartments. The long-lived group showed more naive CD4+ T cells, fewer expanded clones and increased TCR diversity than the aged group, suggesting age selection. Donor CMV infection status was unknown, potentially confounding age-related changes in expanded clonotypes.

The library relied on 5' RACE. These reads were obtained on an Illumina HiSeq 2500. The second PCR ran for roughly 7 to 11 cycles and used a J-beta primer mix along with a sample-barcoded 5' primer. A unique molecular identifier was introduced onto each TCR beta cDNA molecule by a template-switch 5' adaptor carrying 12 random nucleotides. Each sample yielded at least 2.5 million CDR3-containing paired-end reads. First-strand cDNA synthesis was performed from all RNA using the Mint cDNA synthesis kit, with priming by a TRBC-specific oligonucleotide. After uracil-DNA glycosylase treatment, a first 18-cycle PCR used universal primers M1SS and BC2_uni_R on all cDNA. As for the original processing: Normalization of each sample was performed by random selection of 1 million high-quality reads, each carrying a distinct molecular identifier. Instead of being binned into consensus sequences, reads that shared molecular identifiers were thrown out. MiTCR, with a Q25 quality threshold and the strictest error-elimination algorithm, was used for CDR3 identification, clonotype clustering and error correction. A nonparametric unseen species model with Euler transformation was used to estimate a lower bound on total TCR beta diversity. TCRdb applied fastp at Q25 and MiXCR to the public reads, then kept only in-frame beta chains. Every entry covers one CDR3 protein and lists the most common genes and DNA from its rows. TCRdb, not the authors, supplied the V and J calls. The sample table shows hundreds of thousands of distinct CDR3 sequences, and about 47% are seen once. The leading ten clones occupy roughly 20% of the sample.

The CDR3 measures 17 amino acids from cysteine to phenylalanine. The retained sequence is limited to the CDR3, 51 bases, with the frame set at the first base. The germline V gene yields SNHLY for CDR1 and FYNNEI for CDR2. V is cut by 1 base and J by 0 bases, and the space between the germline ends is 12 bases. The V and J genes are TRBV2 and TRBJ1-4, with TRBD1 tentatively as D gene (5 bases match). The sample was blood. This TCR was recovered from a man older than 75 in good health. This receptor carries the CDR3 CASSEEYGGATNEKLFF. The sequenced DNA: TGTGCCAGCAGTGAAGAGTACGGGGGGGCAACTAATGAAAAACTGTTTTTT. Here the CDR3 is joined to the reference TRBV2 and TRBJ1-4 genes, and the full variable domain is: EPEVTQTPSHQVTQMGQEVILRCVPISNHLYFYWYRQILGQKVEFLVSFYNNEISEKSEIFDDQFSVERPDGSNFTLKIRSTKLEDSAMYFCASSEEYGGATNEKLFFGSGTQLSVL.